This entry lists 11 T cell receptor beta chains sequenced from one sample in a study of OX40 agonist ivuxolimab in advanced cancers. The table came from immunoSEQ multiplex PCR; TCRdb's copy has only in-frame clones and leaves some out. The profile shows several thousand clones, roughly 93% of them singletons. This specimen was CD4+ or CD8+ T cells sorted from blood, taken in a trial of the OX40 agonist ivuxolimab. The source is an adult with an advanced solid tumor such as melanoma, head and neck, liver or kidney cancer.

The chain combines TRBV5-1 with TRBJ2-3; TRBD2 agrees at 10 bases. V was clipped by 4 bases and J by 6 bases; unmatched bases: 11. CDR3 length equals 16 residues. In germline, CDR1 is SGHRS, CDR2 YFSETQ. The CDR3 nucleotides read TGCGCCAGCAGCGGGTCAGTAGCGGGAGGTGGCGATACGCAGTATTTT. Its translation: CASSGSVAGGGDTQYF.

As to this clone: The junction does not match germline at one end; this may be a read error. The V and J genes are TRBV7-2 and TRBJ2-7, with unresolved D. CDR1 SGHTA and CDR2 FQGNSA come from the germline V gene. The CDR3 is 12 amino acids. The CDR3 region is CASSPHSLPEHF. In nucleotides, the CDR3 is TGTGCCAGCAGCCCCCATAGCTTACCTGAGCACTTC.

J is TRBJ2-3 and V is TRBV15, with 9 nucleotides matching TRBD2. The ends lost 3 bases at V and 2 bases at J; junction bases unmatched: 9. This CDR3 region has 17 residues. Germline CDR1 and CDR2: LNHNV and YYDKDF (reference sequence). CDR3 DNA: TGTGCCACCAGCAGTCCCTCTAGCGGGACAACCACAGATACGCAGTATTTT. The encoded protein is CATSSPSSGTTTDTQYF.

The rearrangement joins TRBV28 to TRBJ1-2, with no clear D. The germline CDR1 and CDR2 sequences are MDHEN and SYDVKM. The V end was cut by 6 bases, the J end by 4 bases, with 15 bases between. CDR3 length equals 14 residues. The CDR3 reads CASSHRGGSYGYTF. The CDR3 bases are TGTGCCAGCAGCCACCGGGGAGGGAGCTATGGCTACACCTTC.

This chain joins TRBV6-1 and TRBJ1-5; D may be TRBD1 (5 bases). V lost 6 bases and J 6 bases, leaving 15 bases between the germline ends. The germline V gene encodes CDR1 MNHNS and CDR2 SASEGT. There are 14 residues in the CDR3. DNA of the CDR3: TGTGCCAGCAGGTCCGCGGGGCCCGGTCAGCCCCAGCATTTT. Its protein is CASRSAGPGQPQHF.

In nucleotides, the CDR3 is TGTGCCAGCAGCTTGGAATTAGCGGGAGGCAATGAGCAGTTCTTC. This gives the protein CASSLELAGGNEQFF. V is TRBV5-4 and J is TRBJ2-1; 10 nucleotides align to TRBD2. The CDR3 spans 15 residues. V lost 0 bases and J lost 6; bases outside the gene matches: 3. Germline V gives CDR1 SGHNT, CDR2 YYREEE (reference sequence).

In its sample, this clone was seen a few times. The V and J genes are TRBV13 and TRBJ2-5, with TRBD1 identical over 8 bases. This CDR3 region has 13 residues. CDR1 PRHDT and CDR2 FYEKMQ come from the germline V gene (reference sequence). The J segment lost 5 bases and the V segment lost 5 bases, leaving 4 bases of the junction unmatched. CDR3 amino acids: CASSPRGRETQYF. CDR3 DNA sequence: TGTGCCAGCAGCCCCAGGGGGCGCGAGACCCAGTACTTC. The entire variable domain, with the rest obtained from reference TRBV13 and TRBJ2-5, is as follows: AAGVIQSPRHLIKEKRETATLKCYPIPRHDTVYWYQQGPGQDPQFLISFYEKMQSDKGSIPDRFSAQQFSDYHSELNMSSLELGDSALYFCASSPRGRETQYFGPGTRLLVL.

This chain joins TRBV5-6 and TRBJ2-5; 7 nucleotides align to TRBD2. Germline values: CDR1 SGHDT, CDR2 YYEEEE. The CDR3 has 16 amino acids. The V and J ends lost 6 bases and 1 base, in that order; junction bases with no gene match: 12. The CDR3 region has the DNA TGTGCCAGCACCCCCCGGGGGGTTAGCGGCCAAGAGACCCAGTACTTC. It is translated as CASTPRGVSGQETQYF.

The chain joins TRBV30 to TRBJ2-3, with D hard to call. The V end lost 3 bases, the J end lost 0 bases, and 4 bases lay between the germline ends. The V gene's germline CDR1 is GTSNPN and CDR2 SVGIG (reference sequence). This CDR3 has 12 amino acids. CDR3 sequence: CAWRVSTDTQYF. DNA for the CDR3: TGTGCCTGGAGGGTAAGCACAGATACGCAGTATTTT. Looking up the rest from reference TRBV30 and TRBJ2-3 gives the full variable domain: SQTIHQWPATLVQPVGSPLSLECTVEGTSNPNLYWYRQAAGRGLQLLFYSVGIGQISSEVPQNLSASRPQDRQFILSSKKLLLSDSGFYLCAWRVSTDTQYFGPGTRLTVL.

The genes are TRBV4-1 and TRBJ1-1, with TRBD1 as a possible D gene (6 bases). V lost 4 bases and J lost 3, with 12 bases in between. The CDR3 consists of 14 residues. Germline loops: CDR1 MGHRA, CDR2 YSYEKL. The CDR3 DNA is TGCGCCAGCAGCCTCACTCCAGGGGACACTGAAGCTTTCTTT. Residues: CASSLTPGDTEAFF.

The CDR3 DNA reads TGTGCCAGCTCGTCCGCGGGACAGGATCAGCCCCAGCATTTT. It yields the protein CASSSAGQDQPQHF. The chain has TRBV18 and TRBJ1-5, with 8 positions matching TRBD1. Germline lookup yields CDR1 KGHSH and CDR2 LQKENI. The CDR3 spans 14 residues. V shed 6 bases and J 5 bases; nucleotides not matched to a gene: 6.